Many counts were recorded for the clone carrying this T cell receptor (beta chain). By 5'RACE template switching, TCR cDNA was produced, with a universal primer site and UMIs added in the process. TCRdb passed the 5' RACE reads through MiXCR, listing each CDR3 protein once. The data contain under 400,000 distinct CDR3 sequences, around 10% of them singletons. The data originate from a study of T cells after yellow fever vaccination. The CDR3 is made up of 11 amino acids. V gave up 2 bases and J gave up 4 bases, with 3 bases separating them. Germline V CDR1 and CDR2: SGHDT, YYEEEE. This chain connects TRBV5-6 to TRBJ2-5; D is ambiguous. Specimen: PBMCs, collected on the day of the first yellow fever vaccination. This TCR derives from a man younger than 30 who received the YFV17D yellow fever vaccine. The CDR3 is CASSLSETQYF. The CDR3, as DNA: TGTGCCAGCAGCTTATCAGAGACCCAGTACTTC.